A single sample is the source of the 12 T cell receptor beta chains below, sequenced in a study of blood T cell repertoires in COVID-19. Measured with immunoSEQ multiplex PCR; TCRdb has only the in-frame clones, and not every one. The sample shows some 150,000 clones, roughly nine tenths of them seen only once. Source material: peripheral blood. The receptor source for this set is a woman in her seventies with acute or convalescent COVID-19.

The V and J genes are TRBV11-2 and TRBJ1-1; TRBD1 matches 7 bases. Germline V gene sequence: CDR1 SGHAT, CDR2 FQNNGV. With V trimmed by 5 bases and J by 5 bases, 5 bases remained unmatched. CDR3 length: 13 residues. Written as DNA, the CDR3 is TGTGCCAGCAGCAATACAGGGGTGACTGAAGCTTTCTTT. Translation: CASSNTGVTEAFF.

This chain joins TRBV5-6 and TRBJ1-2; tentatively, D is TRBD1 (6 bases). The CDR3 runs 13 residues. Germline V gene sequence: CDR1 SGHDT, CDR2 YYEEEE. The V and J ends lost 3 bases and 9 bases respectively, with 15 bases between them. This CDR3 reads CASSWGLSQSYTF. The CDR3 DNA follows: TGTGCCAGCAGCTGGGGGCTTTCACAAAGCTACACCTTC. The full variable domain, its missing parts supplied by reference TRBV5-6 and TRBJ1-2, is DAGVTQSPTHLIKTRGQQVTLRCSPKSGHDTVSWYQQALGQGPQFIFQYYEEEERQRGNFPDRFSGHQFPNYSSELNVNALLLGDSALYLCASSWGLSQSYTFGSGTRLTVV.

CDR3 protein: CASRSGVNYGYTF. The DNA for the CDR3 is TGTGCCAGCCGGTCCGGAGTAAACTATGGCTACACCTTC. This chain links TRBV6-5 with TRBJ1-2; unclear D gene. The V end lost 8 bases, the J end lost 2 bases, and 12 bases lay between the germline ends. The CDR3 loop spans 13 amino acids. CDR1 and CDR2 (germline): MNHEY, SVGAGI.

This rearrangement joins TRBV19 to TRBJ2-2; no firm D call. V was clipped by 5 bases and J by 5 bases, with 12 bases between them. The V gene's germline CDR1 is LNHDA and CDR2 SQIVND (reference sequence). The length of the CDR3 is 14 residues. Here the CDR3 DNA reads TGTGCCAGTAGTTCCCAACTCTCTACCGGGGAGCTGTTTTTT. Protein product: CASSSQLSTGELFF.

V is TRBV7-8 and J is TRBJ1-1; no firm D call. The CDR3 extends over 13 amino acids. V gave up 5 bases and J gave up 0 bases, with 7 bases separating them. The germline V gene has CDR1 SGHVS and CDR2 FQNEAQ. DNA of the CDR3: TGTGCCAGCAGCATTATAGTGAACACTGAAGCTTTCTTT. Protein: CASSIIVNTEAFF.

The V and J genes are TRBV10-3 and TRBJ1-2; a possible D gene is TRBD1 (5 bases). The V gene's germline CDR1 is ENHRY and CDR2 SYGVKD. The CDR3 is 15 residues long. The V end was cut by 6 bases, the J end by 3 bases, with 17 bases between. CDR3: CAIRPRTGGDYGYTF. In nucleotides, the CDR3 is TGTGCCATCAGGCCCCGGACCGGGGGGGACTATGGCTACACCTTC.

This chain's CDR3 is CASSRGRRNGYTF. DNA of the CDR3: TGCGCCAGCAGTAGGGGGCGAAGAAATGGCTACACCTTC. This rearrangement joins TRBV23-1 to TRBJ1-2, with 7 bases identical to TRBD1. TRBV23-1 counts as an open reading frame of uncertain function. CDR3 size: 13 residues. With V trimmed by 5 bases and J by 6 bases, 6 bases remained unmatched.

The CDR3 is CASSPFTSGVIGNEQFF. Written as DNA, the CDR3 is TGTGCCAGCTCACCATTTACTTCAGGGGTGATAGGAAATGAGCAGTTCTTC. The chain uses TRBV18 and TRBJ2-1; tentative D call: TRBD1 (6 bases). Trimming left V 2 bases short and J 7 bases short, with 21 bases between. This CDR3 comprises 17 residues. The V gene's germline CDR1 is KGHSH and CDR2 LQKENI.

The rearrangement links TRBV2 to TRBJ1-1; 7 bases align to TRBD1. This CDR3 spans 14 amino acids. V was clipped by 6 bases and J by 5 bases; unmatched bases: 9. The germline V gene has CDR1 SNHLY and CDR2 FYNNEI. The CDR3 spells CASSLKGAETEAFF. CDR3 DNA sequence: TGTGCCAGCAGCCTCAAGGGGGCGGAAACTGAAGCTTTCTTT. Full variable domain (outside the CDR3, taken from reference TRBV2 and TRBJ1-1): EPEVTQTPSHQVTQMGQEVILRCVPISNHLYFYWYRQILGQKVEFLVSFYNNEISEKSEIFDDQFSVERPDGSNFTLKIRSTKLEDSAMYFCASSLKGAETEAFFGQGTRLTVV.

The genes are TRBV18 and TRBJ1-2; 9 bases match TRBD1. CDR3 length equals 15 residues. The V gene's germline CDR1 is KGHSH and CDR2 LQKENI. J lost 4 bases, V lost 0 bases, and 3 bases had no gene match. This CDR3 reads CASSPPSGQGYGYTF. In DNA form, the CDR3 reads TGTGCCAGCTCACCACCCTCGGGACAGGGCTATGGCTACACCTTC.

The chain is built from TRBV7-2 and TRBJ2-5; D is perhaps TRBD2 (5 bases). The CDR3 runs to 13 residues. Trimming took 5 bases from V and 1 from J, leaving 8 bases between them. The V gene's germline CDR1 is SGHTA and CDR2 FQGNSA. CDR3 DNA sequence: TGTGCCAGCAGCGCGGGTCTCCAAGAGACCCAGTACTTC. It is translated as CASSAGLQETQYF.

The chain recombines TRBV13 with TRBJ1-3, with D perhaps matching TRBD1 (5 bases). Trimming cost V 1 base and J 4 bases, with 5 bases left between them. The length of the CDR3 is 13 residues. CDR1 and CDR2 from the germline V gene are PRHDT and FYEKMQ (reference sequence). The CDR3 sequence: CASSLAGGNTIYF. The CDR3 nucleotides are TGTGCCAGCAGCTTAGCAGGGGGAAACACCATATATTTT. Drawing the rest from reference TRBV13 and TRBJ1-3, the complete variable domain is AAGVIQSPRHLIKEKRETATLKCYPIPRHDTVYWYQQGPGQDPQFLISFYEKMQSDKGSIPDRFSAQQFSDYHSELNMSSLELGDSALYFCASSLAGGNTIYFGEGSWLTVV.